This paragraph covers one T cell receptor (beta chain) sequence. The antigen it binds to is not known. Per-nucleotide qualities are absent, and no much larger clonotype sits a single base away. This specimen comes from a study of siplizumab effects on memory and regulatory T cells (dated by TCRdb to the late 2010s). As for the study more broadly: The study looked at the effect of siplizumab, an anti-CD2 antibody, on alloreactive T-cell subsets in allogeneic mixed lymphocyte reactions made from human PBMCs.

Libraries were constructed by the immunoSEQ multiplex PCR assay. The deep sequencing platform assayed around 10^5 TCR templates per sample. Genomic DNA extracted from sorted T cells was the material used for TCRbeta CDR3 sequencing. For the original study's pipeline: Clonal analysis of TCRbeta CDR3 data was done in the R programming language. Comparing unstimulated samples against CFSE-low samples taken after the reaction was how alloreactive CD4+ and CD8+ clones were defined. By matching sequences to the repertoires of sorted unstimulated Treg and non-Treg cells, each alloreactive CD4+ clone was assigned a regulatory or non-regulatory origin. Sourced from immuneACCESS, this table was stored by TCRdb with only in-frame sequences that have V and J called. A share of the clones is absent; for the studies checked, an unresolved V gene accounts for under half, and the remainder has no known explanation. V, J and clone size reflect that table, while D and trimming were determined from the DNA. Here the sample has some 97,000 clones; 94% occur a single time. Less than 1.5% of the sample goes to the ten largest clones.

Sorted unstimulated T cells and proliferating T cells recovered from mixed lymphocyte reactions were subjected to TCRbeta CDR3 sequencing. Fresh whole blood from about 10 HLA-typed healthy donors served as the source for isolating PBMCs. Unstimulated CD4+ non-regulatory T cells were FACS-sorted to map the origin of alloreactive clones. Study-wide findings and limitations: Because sequences below about 10^-5 frequency were poorly captured, only a minor fraction of alloreactive clones could be mapped to unstimulated subsets. Of the alloreactive CD4+ clones that could be mapped, the Treg-derived share averaged around 64% with siplizumab compared with roughly 25% in control reactions. The suppressive function of proliferating Tregs from siplizumab cultures was not functionally confirmed. Siplizumab significantly lowered the cumulative frequency of alloreactive sequences that could be traced to unstimulated CD4+ memory T cells. Unstimulated naive T cells appeared to be more diverse than memory T cells, and naive cells seemed to make a substantial contribution to the alloresponse. About 80-96% of proliferating CD4+ or CD8+ clones could not be given a naive or memory phenotype.

V loses 4 bases of germline sequence and J loses 1 base, and the interval between the two ends is 10 bases. As encoded in the germline V gene (reference sequence), CDR1 is SEHNR while CDR2 is FQNEAQ. The CDR3 runs 14 amino acids, cysteine and phenylalanine included. The read is trimmed to its CDR3 DNA, 42 bases read in frame from base 1. Source material: non-Treg CD4+ T cells sorted from blood. What the cell subset or site label conveys for this sample: FACS-sorted unstimulated CD4+ non-regulatory T cells. The TCR comes from a human donor in good health. Here the chain combines TRBV7-9 and TRBJ2-5; the D gene is not confidently resolved. The CDR3 is CASSSNTRQETQYF. The DNA sequence is as follows: TGTGCCAGCAGCTCTAATACGCGCCAAGAGACCCAGTACTTC.